This T cell receptor beta chain was identified in a study of blood T cell repertoires in COVID-19. Study context: Specimens from acute and convalescent COVID-19 originated in the United States, Italy and Spain. T cells, B-cell-depleted T cells, or PBMCs provided the cDNA or gDNA that served as material.

Germline V lookup: CDR1 LGHNA, CDR2 YNFKEQ. The CDR3 is 16 residues long. V lost 4 bases and J lost 3; bases outside the gene matches: 9. Source study methods: Reference gene primer amplification in the assay estimated nucleated cell counts. The table came from immunoSEQ multiplex PCR; TCRdb's copy has only in-frame clones and leaves some out. D and trimming were read from the DNA, whereas the V and J calls and clone size are those reported in that table. The data show some 120,000 clones, with 70% to 90% seen just once and roughly 13% held by the top ten. V usage is TRBV4-2 and J usage is TRBJ1-1, with 9 positions matching TRBD1. The TCR comes from a human donor in a cohort sampled during active COVID-19. Sequencing was carried out using peripheral blood. CDR3 coding DNA: TGTGCCAGCAGCCTGACAGGGGGTATGGGGCACACTGAAGCTTTCTTT. Its translation: CASSLTGGMGHTEAFF.